Presented here are 17 T cell receptor beta chains from one specimen sequenced in a study of siplizumab effects on memory and regulatory T cells. Clones were read by immunoSEQ multiplex PCR, and TCRdb kept only the in-frame ones, dropping some. The data show some 100,000 clones, around 95% seen once. The specimen was naive CD4+ T cells sorted from blood. These receptor sequences come from a human donor in good health.

The gene calls are TRBV30 and TRBJ1-4; 8 bases align to TRBD1. This CDR3 has 19 residues. Germline CDR1 GTSNPN, CDR2 SVGIG (reference sequence). Unmatched junction bases numbered 13, after V lost 1 base and J lost 0 bases. DNA of the CDR3: TGTGCCTGGAGTGGGGGACAGGCTTATCCTATTGCAACTAATGAAAAACTGTTTTTT. Its protein is CAWSGGQAYPIATNEKLFF.

A single count supports this clone. V gene TRBV4-1 combines with J gene TRBJ1-6, with 7 bases aligning to TRBD1. The CDR3 totals 16 residues. The ends lost 3 bases at V and 13 bases at J; junction bases unmatched: 15. Germline CDR1 is MGHRA and CDR2 is YSYEKL. The CDR3 region is CASSQSQTETGVPLHF. The CDR3 DNA reads as TGCGCCAGCAGCCAGTCGCAGACAGAAACAGGGGTGCCCCTCCACTTT.

About this clone itself: At one boundary the junction diverges from the germline segment, which might be a read error. V gene TRBV4-2 combines with J gene TRBJ2-2; TRBD2 agrees at 11 bases. Germline CDR1 LGHNA, CDR2 YNFKEQ. The CDR3 runs to 17 residues. The CDR3 coding sequence is TGTGCCAGCAGCTCGGGCGGGACTAGCGGATATACCGTGGAGCTGTTTTTT. This gives the protein CASSSGGTSGYTVELFF.

The chain employs TRBV5-6 and TRBJ1-2, with 7 nucleotides matching TRBD1. CDR1 is SGHDT and CDR2 is YYEEEE in the germline V gene. This CDR3 region has 12 residues. With 6 bases clipped from V and 5 bases from J, the junction kept 4 bases outside the gene matches. The CDR3 bases are TGTGCCAGCACCTCGACAGGGTATGGCTACACCTTC. This sequence encodes CASTSTGYGYTF. The full variable domain, with the rest looked up from reference TRBV5-6 and TRBJ1-2, is DAGVTQSPTHLIKTRGQQVTLRCSPKSGHDTVSWYQQALGQGPQFIFQYYEEEERQRGNFPDRFSGHQFPNYSSELNVNALLLGDSALYLCASTSTGYGYTFGSGTRLTVV.

The J gene is TRBJ2-3, the V gene TRBV10-2; 7 nucleotides line up with TRBD2. The CDR3 extends over 13 amino acids. Trimming removed 8 bases from V and 4 bases from J; junction bases left unmatched: 6. Germline V gives CDR1 WSHSY, CDR2 SAAADI. The CDR3 sequence is CASRKTSADTQYF. The CDR3 DNA sequence: TGCGCCAGCCGGAAAACTAGCGCAGATACGCAGTATTTT.

The rearrangement links TRBV7-2 to TRBJ2-3, with TRBD2 identical over 10 bases. V was pared by 2 bases and J by 3 bases, with 2 bases of the junction left unmatched. Germline V gene sequence: CDR1 SGHTA, CDR2 FQGNSA. The CDR3 sequence is 15 residues long. The CDR3 DNA sequence: TGTGCCAGCAGCTTAAGCGGGGGGGCGACAGATACGCAGTATTTT. Translated, it gives CASSLSGGATDTQYF.

This chain connects TRBV6-6 to TRBJ1-6; 9 nucleotides align to TRBD1. From germline, CDR1 is MNHNY and CDR2 SVGAGI (reference sequence). The CDR3 has 13 residues. The trim removed 6 bases at V and 8 bases at J, leaving 2 bases unmatched. The CDR3 here is CASRWTGDSPLHF. The CDR3, as DNA: TGTGCCAGCAGGTGGACAGGGGATTCACCCCTCCACTTT.

The J gene is TRBJ1-4, the V gene TRBV18, with D maybe TRBD1 (5 bases). Germline V lookup: CDR1 KGHSH, CDR2 LQKENI. This CDR3 has 13 residues. Between the trimmed V and J ends, which lost 3 bases and 6 bases, there was a span of 8 bases. CDR3 protein: CASSPGGDEKLFF. CDR3 DNA sequence: TGTGCCAGCTCACCGGGAGGGGATGAAAAACTGTTTTTT.

This chain joins TRBV20-1 and TRBJ2-5; D is uncertain. Germline CDR1 reads DFQATT; CDR2 reads SNEGSKA (reference sequence). The CDR3 covers 10 residues. The CDR3 loop reads CSAFGETQYF. In nucleotides, the CDR3 is TGCAGCGCTTTTGGGGAGACCCAGTACTTC.

This sequence joins TRBV5-1 and TRBJ2-7; 15 positions match TRBD2. Germline CDR1 SGHRS, CDR2 YFSETQ. This CDR3 spans 16 amino acids. V dropped 6 bases and J dropped 6; count of bases not matched to a gene: 10. CDR3 in amino acids: CASTRGLAGGLGEQYF. CDR3 sequence (DNA): TGCGCCAGCACCCGGGGACTAGCGGGGGGTCTTGGCGAGCAGTACTTC.

This clone was counted once. This sequence joins TRBV18 and TRBJ2-5; TRBD2 matches at 8 bases. The CDR3 totals 14 residues. Germline values: CDR1 KGHSH, CDR2 LQKENI. The V gene end was trimmed by 5 bases and the J gene end by 4 bases; junction bases not matched to a gene: 6. The CDR3 DNA sequence: TGTGCCAGCTCATCAAGACTAGCGACAGAGACCCAGTACTTC. Translated: CASSSRLATETQYF.

The chain links TRBV5-1 to TRBJ1-1; D unresolved. Per the germline V gene, CDR1 is SGHRS and CDR2 is YFSETQ. The CDR3 is 14 residues long. Between the trimmed V and J ends, which lost 4 bases and 0 bases, there was a span of 10 bases. As DNA, the CDR3 is TGCGCCAGCAGCCCAGAGCCCCTGAACACTGAAGCTTTCTTT. This codes for CASSPEPLNTEAFF.

This chain joins TRBV7-9 and TRBJ2-3; D not resolved. V was pared by 5 bases and J by 1 base, with 13 bases between. The CDR3 contains 15 residues. CDR1 SEHNR and CDR2 FQNEAQ come from the germline V gene (reference sequence). CDR3 in DNA: TGTGCCAGCAGCGTCTATACATTGGGCACAGATACGCAGTATTTT. This sequence encodes CASSVYTLGTDTQYF.

The J gene is TRBJ1-2, the V gene TRBV9; D might be TRBD1 (5 bases). Germline V gene data show CDR1 as SGDLS and CDR2 as YYNGEE. V was shortened by 3 bases and J by 5 bases, with 20 bases between the two germline ends. This CDR3 comprises 16 residues. The CDR3 loop reads CASSAYPRDLLYGYTF. The DNA of the CDR3 is TGTGCCAGCAGCGCCTACCCCAGGGATCTCCTTTATGGCTACACCTTC. Looking up the rest from reference TRBV9 and TRBJ1-2 gives the full variable domain: DSGVTQTPKHLITATGQRVTLRCSPRSGDLSVYWYQQSLDQGLQFLIQYYNGEERAKGNILERFSAQQFPDLHSELNLSSLELGDSALYFCASSAYPRDLLYGYTFGSGTRLTVV.

The chain joins TRBV5-4 to TRBJ2-3; weak D call: TRBD2 (6 bases). There are 16 residues in the CDR3. The germline V gene has CDR1 SGHNT and CDR2 YYREEE (reference sequence). The V end was cut by 4 bases, the J end by 2 bases, with 17 bases between. CDR3 protein: CASSDAWAGPTDTQYF. The CDR3 DNA is TGTGCCAGCAGCGACGCCTGGGCGGGGCCCACAGATACGCAGTATTTT.

Here the CDR3 reads CASSAASSGTARKQETQYF. The DNA of the CDR3 is TGTGCCAGCAGCGCGGCCTCCTCAGGGACAGCCAGAAAGCAAGAGACCCAGTACTTC. The chain joins TRBV9 to TRBJ2-5; TRBD1 agrees at 7 bases. V shed 3 bases and J 2 bases; nucleotides not matched to a gene: 19. Germline loops: CDR1 SGDLS, CDR2 YYNGEE. The CDR3 loop spans 19 amino acids. The whole variable domain, remainder taken from reference TRBV9 and TRBJ2-5, is DSGVTQTPKHLITATGQRVTLRCSPRSGDLSVYWYQQSLDQGLQFLIQYYNGEERAKGNILERFSAQQFPDLHSELNLSSLELGDSALYFCASSAASSGTARKQETQYFGPGTRLLVL.

This chain connects TRBV5-1 to TRBJ1-1, with D maybe TRBD1 (6 bases). Trimming cost V 1 base and J 3 bases, with 10 bases left between them. This CDR3 has 14 amino acids. Germline V gives CDR1 SGHRS, CDR2 YFSETQ. As DNA, the CDR3 is TGCGCCAGCAGCTTGCAGGGGAGCGACACTGAAGCTTTCTTT. Translated, it gives CASSLQGSDTEAFF.